One sample yielded the 27 T cell receptor beta chains listed below, sequenced in a study of CD8 T cells in Susac syndrome. When the RNA was reverse transcribed, random hexamers were used with an input of roughly 0.5 to 1 ug. TCRdb recomputed calls from the immunoSEQ multiplex PCR reads with MiXCR, one row per CDR3 protein. The table includes about 60,000 distinct CDR3 sequences, roughly nine tenths detected once. Sequenced material: CD8+ T cells from PBMCs. These receptors all come from a human donor in good health.

This chain uses TRBV12-5 with TRBJ2-5, with D possibly being TRBD1 (6 bases). With 5 bases removed from V and 5 bases from J, the gap between germline ends came to 15 bases. There are 14 residues in the CDR3. Germline CDR1 reads LGHNT; CDR2 reads FRNRAP. CDR3 sequence reads: CASGKNQGLETQYF. In DNA, the CDR3 is TGTGCTAGTGGTAAAAACCAGGGGTTGGAGACCCAGTACTTC.

J is TRBJ2-7 and V is TRBV5-1; 7 bases are shared with TRBD2. This CDR3 contains 14 residues. The trim removed 3 bases at V and 0 bases at J, leaving 3 bases unmatched. Germline CDR1 reads SGHRS; CDR2 reads YFSETQ. Here the CDR3 reads CASSWGGDSYEQYF. The CDR3 region has the DNA TGCGCCAGCAGCTGGGGGGGGGACTCCTACGAGCAGTACTTC.

CDR3 sequence reads: CSVAGDRVSDTQYF. The CDR3 DNA reads TGCAGCGTCGCAGGGGACAGGGTTTCGGATACGCAGTATTTT. The rearrangement links TRBV29-1 to TRBJ2-3; the match to TRBD1 covers 9 bases. The CDR3 has 14 residues. CDR1 SQVTM and CDR2 ANQGSEA come from the germline V gene. With V trimmed by 6 bases and J by 6 bases, 10 bases remained unmatched.

V usage is TRBV2 and J usage is TRBJ2-7; TRBD1 is a possible D gene (6 bases). The CDR3 covers 14 residues. Germline CDR1 reads SNHLY; CDR2 reads FYNNEI. The germline V and J ends were trimmed by 3 bases and 5 bases, with 14 bases remaining between them. The CDR3 DNA is TGTGCCAGCAGTGAGTCCAGGGGAAGTGACGAGCAGTACTTC. Translated, it gives CASSESRGSDEQYF.

The CDR3 spells CASSQDLRANTEAFF. DNA of the CDR3: TGTGCCAGCAGCCAAGATTTGAGGGCAAACACTGAAGCTTTCTTT. The chain joins TRBV4-2 to TRBJ1-1; D unclear. In germline, CDR1 is LGHNA, CDR2 YNFKEQ. This CDR3 has 15 amino acids. V dropped 0 bases and J dropped 2 bases, with 10 bases sitting between them.

In nucleotides, the CDR3 is TGTGCCAGCAGGGCCGGGACAGGGGTCACTGAAGCTTTCTTT. Translated, it gives CASRAGTGVTEAFF. The rearrangement joins TRBV6-1 to TRBJ1-1; 10 bases are a match to TRBD1. Germline loops: CDR1 MNHNS, CDR2 SASEGT. This CDR3 region has 14 residues. V was pared by 6 bases and J by 4 bases, with 5 bases of the junction left unmatched.

V and J are TRBV24-1 and TRBJ1-2; the D is unclear. This CDR3 has 13 amino acids. Germline V gene lookup returns CDR1 KGHDR and CDR2 SFDVKD. Trimming removed 4 bases from V and 8 bases from J, with 13 bases in between. The CDR3 DNA reads TGTGCCACCAGTGAGACCGGGAGCGGGGGCTACACCTTC. Translating it yields CATSETGSGGYTF.

The chain recombines TRBV11-1 with TRBJ2-1; 8 bases are a match to TRBD1. V lost 1 base and J lost 0; bases outside the gene matches: 14. CDR3 size: 20 residues. Germline CDR1 SGHAT, CDR2 FQDESV (reference sequence). Here the CDR3 DNA reads TGTGCCAGCAGCTTAGTTGCGGACAGGGTTACTATAGACTCCTACAATGAGCAGTTCTTC. Protein sequence: CASSLVADRVTIDSYNEQFF. The whole variable domain, remainder taken from reference TRBV11-1 and TRBJ2-1, is EAEVAQSPRYKITEKSQAVAFWCDPISGHATLYWYRQILGQGPELLVQFQDESVVDDSQLPKDRFSAERLKGVDSTLKIQPAELGDSAMYLCASSLVADRVTIDSYNEQFFGPGTRLTVL.

The CDR3 DNA sequence: TGTGCCAGCAGCGCCGCGCTGGACCTCTTAAATGGCTACACCTTC. It specifies CASSAALDLLNGYTF. The rearrangement uses TRBV5-6 and TRBJ1-2; no clear D. V lost 4 bases to trimming and J lost 6 bases, with 19 bases between them. Germline V gene lookup returns CDR1 SGHDT and CDR2 YYEEEE. The CDR3 is 15 amino acids.

This chain uses TRBV7-8 with TRBJ2-1, with 15 bases lining up with TRBD2. The CDR3 is made up of 15 amino acids. V lost 5 bases, J lost 4 bases, and 0 bases stayed unmatched. Germline V CDR1 and CDR2: SGHVS, FQNEAQ. The CDR3 DNA follows: TGTGCCAGCAGCGGGACTAGCGGGGGGTACAATGAGCAGTTCTTC. Translating it yields CASSGTSGGYNEQFF.

This rearrangement joins TRBV13 to TRBJ2-2; 7 nucleotides line up with TRBD1. The V gene end was trimmed by 5 bases and the J gene end by 5 bases; junction bases not matched to a gene: 5. The CDR3 has 14 residues. The germline V gene encodes CDR1 PRHDT and CDR2 FYEKMQ (reference sequence). The CDR3 reads CASSAQTGTGELFF. The CDR3, as DNA: TGTGCCAGCAGCGCCCAGACAGGGACCGGGGAGCTGTTTTTT.

The chain has TRBV4-2 and TRBJ2-5; D tentatively fits TRBD1 or TRBD2 (6 bases each). Per the germline V gene, CDR1 is LGHNA and CDR2 is YNFKEQ. The CDR3 length is 15 residues. Trimming stripped 0 bases from V and 5 bases from J, with 13 bases between. This CDR3 is CASSQDLGGVETQYF. CDR3 bases: TGTGCCAGCAGCCAAGACTTGGGGGGCGTCGAGACCCAGTACTTC.

This chain joins TRBV7-2 and TRBJ1-5; D may be TRBD1 (5 bases). CDR3 length equals 15 residues. Germline lookup yields CDR1 SGHTA and CDR2 FQGNSA. Between the trimmed V and J ends, which lost 2 bases and 6 bases, there was a span of 14 bases. The CDR3, as DNA: TGTGCCAGCAGCTTATTCCAGGGTTTTCGTCAGCCCCAGCATTTT. This gives the protein CASSLFQGFRQPQHF.

The chain recombines TRBV14 with TRBJ2-7; 9 bases align to TRBD1. V was pared by 1 base and J by 6 bases, with 1 base of the junction left unmatched. Germline values: CDR1 SGHDN, CDR2 FVKESK. The CDR3 spans 13 residues. This CDR3 reads CASSQATGGEQYF. The CDR3 nucleotides read TGTGCCAGCAGCCAAGCGACAGGGGGCGAGCAGTACTTC.

The sample holds one count of this clonotype. J is TRBJ2-7 and V is TRBV7-9; D unclear. CDR3 size: 11 residues. Germline assignment: CDR1 SEHNR and CDR2 FQNEAQ (reference sequence). V lost 6 bases and J 6 bases, leaving 9 bases between the germline ends. CDR3 amino acids: CASRQLGEQYF. The CDR3 DNA is TGTGCCAGCAGACAACTTGGCGAGCAGTACTTC.

The chain carries TRBV6-5 and TRBJ2-7; D might be TRBD2 (6 bases). From germline, CDR1 is MNHEY and CDR2 SVGAGI. The V end lost 0 bases, the J end lost 6 bases, and 12 bases lay between the germline ends. This CDR3 spans 14 amino acids. For the CDR3, the DNA is TGTGCCAGCAGTTACTCCGGGGGTTTGGGCGAGCAGTACTTC. It encodes CASSYSGGLGEQYF.

The chain couples TRBV29-1 to TRBJ2-7; 10 bases match TRBD2. CDR3 length equals 17 residues. J lost 5 bases, V lost 0 bases, and 13 bases had no gene match. Germline CDR1 is SQVTM and CDR2 is ANQGSEA. In nucleotides, the CDR3 is TGCAGCGTTGAAGATCCGGCTAGCGGGGGCCTAAGGAACGAGCAGTACTTC. It codes for CSVEDPASGGLRNEQYF.

This clonotype showed up just once. This chain uses TRBV4-1 with TRBJ1-5, with a weak D call TRBD1 (6 bases). V was clipped by 0 bases and J by 2 bases, with 14 bases between them. The germline gives CDR1 MGHRA, CDR2 YSYEKL. This CDR3 spans 17 amino acids. The CDR3 loop reads CASSQDRGEAGNQPQHF. CDR3 in DNA: TGCGCCAGCAGCCAAGATAGGGGGGAGGCGGGCAATCAGCCCCAGCATTTT.

This chain joins TRBV7-2 and TRBJ2-6, with D uncertain. V shed 4 bases and J shed 0 bases, with 7 bases lying between them. The length of the CDR3 is 15 residues. Germline assignment: CDR1 SGHTA and CDR2 FQGNSA. The CDR3, as DNA: TGTGCCAGCAGCTACGGTTACTCTGGGGCCAACGTCCTGACTTTC. This gives the protein CASSYGYSGANVLTF.

The V gene is TRBV7-9, the J gene TRBJ2-1; the D is unclear. Trimming took 3 bases from V and 10 from J, leaving 10 bases between them. The CDR3 covers 12 residues. Germline lookup yields CDR1 SEHNR and CDR2 FQNEAQ (reference sequence). The CDR3 here is CASSLLGTEQFF. CDR3 nucleotides: TGTGCCAGCAGCTTGCTCGGAACGGAGCAGTTCTTC.

The chain carries TRBV6-1 and TRBJ2-1, with TRBD2 matching 9 bases. Germline V gene data show CDR1 as MNHNS and CDR2 as SASEGT. The CDR3 consists of 16 residues. After removal of 5 bases from V and 3 bases from J, the junction contained 8 bases not matched to a gene. CDR3 protein: CASSPSGEALYNEQFF. CDR3 in DNA: TGTGCCAGCAGTCCTAGCGGGGAAGCCCTCTACAATGAGCAGTTCTTC.

This chain connects TRBV5-1 to TRBJ2-1; D might be TRBD2 (6 bases). In germline, CDR1 is SGHRS, CDR2 YFSETQ. The V end was cut by 3 bases, the J end by 9 bases, with 19 bases between. The CDR3 consists of 15 residues. The chain's CDR3 is CASSSHRRDGGEQFF. CDR3 in DNA: TGCGCCAGCAGCTCGCACAGGAGAGACGGGGGTGAGCAGTTCTTC. The whole variable domain, remainder taken from reference TRBV5-1 and TRBJ2-1, is KAGVTQTPRYLIKTRGQQVTLSCSPISGHRSVSWYQQTPGQGLQFLFEYFSETQRNKGNFPGRFSGRQFSNSRSEMNVSTLELGDSALYLCASSSHRRDGGEQFFGPGTRLTVL.

This rearrangement joins TRBV6-2 or TRBV6-3 to TRBJ2-1; D possibly corresponds to TRBD2 (5 bases). The CDR3 is made up of 15 amino acids. V was trimmed by 4 bases and J by 7 bases, leaving 17 bases between them. Germline CDR1 and CDR2: MNHEY and SVGEGT. Here the CDR3 reads CASSFYNEGGNEQFF. The CDR3 DNA follows: TGTGCCAGCAGTTTCTATAACGAGGGTGGGAATGAGCAGTTCTTC.

V gene TRBV29-1 combines with J gene TRBJ2-5; tentatively, D is TRBD2 (5 bases). Trimming cost V 8 bases and J 5 bases, with 15 bases left between them. Germline CDR1 is SQVTM and CDR2 is ANQGSEA. The CDR3 extends over 12 amino acids. For the CDR3, the DNA is TGCAGCATCCGGGGTAGCGAGGAGACCCAGTACTTC. It is translated as CSIRGSEETQYF.

The genes are TRBV19 and TRBJ1-2; D is undetermined. Trimming took 1 base from V and 0 from J, leaving 6 bases between them. The length of the CDR3 is 14 residues. Germline CDR1 reads LNHDA; CDR2 reads SQIVND (reference sequence). CDR3 in DNA: TGTGCCAGTAGTATAGGTACTACTAACTATGGCTACACCTTC. It specifies CASSIGTTNYGYTF.

The V call is TRBV9, the J call TRBJ1-1; the D gene is possibly TRBD1 (6 bases). This CDR3 has 13 residues. Germline lookup yields CDR1 SGDLS and CDR2 YYNGEE. Trimming took off 4 bases at V and 2 bases at J, with 9 bases between the two ends. The CDR3 DNA reads as TGTGCCAGCAGCCCAGGGGTAAACACTGAAGCTTTCTTT. Protein sequence: CASSPGVNTEAFF.

J is TRBJ2-5 and V is TRBV29-1; no firm D call. V was clipped by 3 bases and J by 1 base, with 9 bases between them. Germline V gene sequence: CDR1 SQVTM, CDR2 ANQGSEA. The CDR3 is made up of 13 amino acids. The chain's CDR3 is CSVELEPQETQYF. The CDR3 DNA reads TGCAGCGTTGAGTTAGAACCCCAAGAGACCCAGTACTTC.